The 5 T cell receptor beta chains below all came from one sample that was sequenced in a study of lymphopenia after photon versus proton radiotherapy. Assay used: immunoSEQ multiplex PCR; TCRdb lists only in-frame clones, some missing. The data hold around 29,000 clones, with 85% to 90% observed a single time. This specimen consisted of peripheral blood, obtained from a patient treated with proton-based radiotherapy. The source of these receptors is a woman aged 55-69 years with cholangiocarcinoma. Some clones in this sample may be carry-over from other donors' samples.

CDR3 loop: CASIGLAGYEQYF. DNA for the CDR3: TGTGCCAGCATCGGACTAGCGGGATACGAGCAGTACTTC. This rearrangement joins TRBV25-1 to TRBJ2-7, with 12 bases aligning to TRBD2. Germline V CDR1 and CDR2: MGHDK, SYGVNS. This CDR3 comprises 13 residues. V shed 7 bases and J 4 bases; nucleotides not matched to a gene: 2.

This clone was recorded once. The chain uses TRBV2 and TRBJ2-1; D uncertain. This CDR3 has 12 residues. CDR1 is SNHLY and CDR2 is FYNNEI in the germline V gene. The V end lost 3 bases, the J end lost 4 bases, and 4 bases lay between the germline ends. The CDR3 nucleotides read TGTGCCAGCAGTGACCAATACAATGAGCAGTTCTTC. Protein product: CASSDQYNEQFF.

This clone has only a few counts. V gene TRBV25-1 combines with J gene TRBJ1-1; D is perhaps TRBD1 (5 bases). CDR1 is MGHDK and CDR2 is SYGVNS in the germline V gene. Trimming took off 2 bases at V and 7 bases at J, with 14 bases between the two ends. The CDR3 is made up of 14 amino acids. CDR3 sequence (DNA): TGTGCCAGCAGTGAAGTAGGGACTGTCGTTGAAGCTTTCTTT. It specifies CASSEVGTVVEAFF.

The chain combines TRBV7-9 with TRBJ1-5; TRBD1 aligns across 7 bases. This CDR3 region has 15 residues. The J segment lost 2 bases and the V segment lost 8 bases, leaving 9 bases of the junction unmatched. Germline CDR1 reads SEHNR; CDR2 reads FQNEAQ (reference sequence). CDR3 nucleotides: TGTGCCAGCGACTCGACAGGACAGGGCAATCAGCCCCAGCATTTT. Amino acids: CASDSTGQGNQPQHF.

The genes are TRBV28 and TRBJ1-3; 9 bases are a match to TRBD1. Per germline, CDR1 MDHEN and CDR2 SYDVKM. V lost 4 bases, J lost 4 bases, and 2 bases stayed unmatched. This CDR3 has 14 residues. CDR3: CASSSGQGGNTIYF. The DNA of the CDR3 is TGTGCCAGCAGTTCGGGACAGGGAGGAAACACCATATATTTT. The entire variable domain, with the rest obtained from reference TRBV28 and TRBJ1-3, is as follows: DVKVTQSSRYLVKRTGEKVFLECVQDMDHENMFWYRQDPGLGLRLIYFSYDVKMKEKGDIPEGYSVSREKKERFSLILESASTNQTSMYLCASSSGQGGNTIYFGEGSWLTVV.